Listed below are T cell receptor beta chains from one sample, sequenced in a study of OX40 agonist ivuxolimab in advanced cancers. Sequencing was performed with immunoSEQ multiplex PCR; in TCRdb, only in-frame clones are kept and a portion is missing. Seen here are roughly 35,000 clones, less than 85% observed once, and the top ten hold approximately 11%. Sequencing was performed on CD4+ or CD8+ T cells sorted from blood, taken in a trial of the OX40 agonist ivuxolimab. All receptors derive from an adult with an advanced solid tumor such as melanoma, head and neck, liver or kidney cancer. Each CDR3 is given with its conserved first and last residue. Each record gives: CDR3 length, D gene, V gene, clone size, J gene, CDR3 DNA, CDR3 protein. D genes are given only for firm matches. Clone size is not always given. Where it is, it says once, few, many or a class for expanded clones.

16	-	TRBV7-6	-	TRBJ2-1	TGTGCCAGCAGCTTAGAGCCGGACAGTTCCTACAATGAGCAGTTCTTC	CASSLEPDSSYNEQFF
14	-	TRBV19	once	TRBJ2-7	TGTGCCAGTAGCCAAGGGCCAGCGGTCGGCGAGCAGTACTTC	CASSQGPAVGEQYF
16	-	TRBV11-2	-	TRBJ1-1	TGTGCCAGCAGCTTAGTCGTAACAGGGTGGAGCACTGAAGCTTTCTTT	CASSLVVTGWSTEAFF
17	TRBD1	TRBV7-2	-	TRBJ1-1	TGTGCCAGCAGCTTCTCGGGTCAGGGGGCACAGAACACTGAAGCTTTCTTT	CASSFSGQGAQNTEAFF
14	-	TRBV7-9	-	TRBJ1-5	TGTGCCAGCAGCTTAGACGAAGGGGATCAGCCCCAGCATTTT	CASSLDEGDQPQHF
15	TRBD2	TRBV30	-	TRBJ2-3	TGTGCCTGGAGTGAGGGTAGCGGGGGGGCAGATACGCAGTATTTT	CAWSEGSGGADTQYF
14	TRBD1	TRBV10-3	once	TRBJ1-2	TGTGCCATAACAGGACAGGAAGGGTACTATGGCTACACCTTC	CAITGQEGYYGYTF
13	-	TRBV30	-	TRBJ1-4	TGTGCCTGGAGTGTTCGCCTCTTGGAGAAACTGTTTTTT	CAWSVRLLEKLFF
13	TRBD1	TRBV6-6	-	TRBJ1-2	TGTGCCAGCAGTCGCGGGACAGACTATGGCTACACCTTC	CASSRGTDYGYTF
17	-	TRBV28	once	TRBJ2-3	TGTGCCAGCAGATCAACCTCTGGGGCGTTCCCCCCAGATACGCAGTATTTT	CASRSTSGAFPPDTQYF
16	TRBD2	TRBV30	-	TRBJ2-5	TGTGCCTGGAGTACGGGACTAGCGGGGGTCCAAGAGACCCAGTACTTC	CAWSTGLAGVQETQYF
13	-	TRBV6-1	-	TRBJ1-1	TGTGCCAGCAGTGGACGAGAGAACACTGAAGCTTTCTTT	CASSGRENTEAFF
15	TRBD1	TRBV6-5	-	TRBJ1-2	TGTGCCAGCAGTGGCCAGACAGGGGGCGACTATGGCTACACCTTC	CASSGQTGGDYGYTF
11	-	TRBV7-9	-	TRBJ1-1	TGTGCCAGCACCCCCAGCACTGAAGCTTTCTTT	CASTPSTEAFF
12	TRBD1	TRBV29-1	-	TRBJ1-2	TGCAGCGTTGTGGCAGGGGGCTATGGCTACACCTTC	CSVVAGGYGYTF
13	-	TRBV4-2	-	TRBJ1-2	TGTGCCAGCAGCTTCGCAGGGTTCTATGGCTACACCTTC	CASSFAGFYGYTF
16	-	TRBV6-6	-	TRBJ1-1	TGTGCCAGCAGTTACTCGATTCCAGGGGATGATACTGAAGCTTTCTTT	CASSYSIPGDDTEAFF
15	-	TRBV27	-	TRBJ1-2	TGTGCCAGCAGTTTCCGGATCGCAGGCTTATATGGCTACACCTTC	CASSFRIAGLYGYTF
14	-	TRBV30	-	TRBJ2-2	TGTGCCTGGAGTGTACGAGGGGGAACCGGGGAGCTGTTTTTT	CAWSVRGGTGELFF
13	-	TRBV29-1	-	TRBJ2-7	TGCAGCGTTGAGGAACAGCCCTCCTACGAGCAGTACTTC	CSVEEQPSYEQYF
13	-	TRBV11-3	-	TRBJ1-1	TGTGCCAGCAGCCCGACCGTGGGCACTGAAGCTTTCTTT	CASSPTVGTEAFF
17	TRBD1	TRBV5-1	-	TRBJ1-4	TGCGCCAGCAGCTTCGGATGGGACAGGGCTGCTAATGAAAAACTGTTTTTT	CASSFGWDRAANEKLFF
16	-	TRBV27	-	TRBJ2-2	TGTGCCAGCAGTTTTCGCCTTCAGATAAACACCGGGGAGCTGTTTTTT	CASSFRLQINTGELFF
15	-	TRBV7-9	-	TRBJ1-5	TGTGCCAGCAGCTCTCTCTTGGAAGCAGGGCAGCCCCAGCATTTT	CASSSLLEAGQPQHF
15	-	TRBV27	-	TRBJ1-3	TGTGCCAGCAGTTTATCTTCGAGACAAGGAAACACCATATATTTT	CASSLSSRQGNTIYF
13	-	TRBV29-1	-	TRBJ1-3	TGCAGCGTGCAGGGGAGCTCTGGAAACACCATATATTTT	CSVQGSSGNTIYF
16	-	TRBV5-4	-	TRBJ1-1	TGTGCCACTACCCCCGAGTCGTTTGGTATTGGCACTGAAGCTTTCTTT	CATTPESFGIGTEAFF
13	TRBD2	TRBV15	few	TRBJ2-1	TGTGCCACCAGCAGTCTAGCGGGGGAAGTGCAGTTCTTC	CATSSLAGEVQFF
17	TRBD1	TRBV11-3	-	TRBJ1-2	TGTGCCAGCAGCCGTAGCCCGGGACAGTCGCATCTTAATGGCTACACCTTC	CASSRSPGQSHLNGYTF
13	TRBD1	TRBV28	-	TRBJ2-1	TGTGCCAGCAGTCCTACAGGGGACAATGAGCAGTTCTTC	CASSPTGDNEQFF
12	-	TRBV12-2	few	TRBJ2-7	TGTGCAGGTTCCAACCTTCTACGGGAGCAGTACTTC	CAGSNLLREQYF
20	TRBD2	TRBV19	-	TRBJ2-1	TGTGCCAGTAGCCCCGTACTAGCGGGGGCCCTTATGAGCTCCTACAATGAGCAGTTCTTC	CASSPVLAGALMSSYNEQFF
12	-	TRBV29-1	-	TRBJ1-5	TGCAGCGTTGGGACGGGGGATCAGCCCCAGCATTTT	CSVGTGDQPQHF
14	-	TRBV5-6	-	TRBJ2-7	TGTGCCAGCAGCCCACCAGCGTCTCCCTACGAGCAGTACTTC	CASSPPASPYEQYF